The 13 T cell receptor beta chains below were found in one sample sequenced in a study of blood T cell repertoires in COVID-19. Some clones are missing from TCRdb's copy, which holds only in-frame ones; the method was immunoSEQ multiplex PCR. The table records 100,000 to 150,000 clones, 65% to 90% of them present only once. Sequenced input: peripheral blood. The receptors stem from a woman aged 80 or older with acute or convalescent COVID-19.

The chain uses TRBV5-8 and TRBJ1-2, with D possibly being TRBD1 (5 bases). The CDR3 length is 10 residues. Trimming removed 5 bases at V and 11 bases at J, with 10 bases between. Per germline, CDR1 SGHTS and CDR2 YDEGEE. CDR3 nucleotide sequence: TGTGCCAGCAGGACAGTTTCGTACACCTTC. Protein: CASRTVSYTF.

This clone has more than one count but fewer than ten. Other DNA sequences within the sample encode an identical CDR3. CDR3 in amino acids: CASSYSRGGYTF. DNA for the CDR3: TGTGCCAGCAGTTACTCGCGGGGTGGCTACACCTTC. The J gene is TRBJ1-2, the V gene TRBV6-5; D is undetermined. CDR1 MNHEY and CDR2 SVGAGI come from the germline V gene. The CDR3 has 12 amino acids. V lost 0 bases, J lost 7 bases, and 6 bases lay in between.

The rearrangement joins TRBV2 to TRBJ2-7; TRBD1 aligns across 10 bases. The germline V gene encodes CDR1 SNHLY and CDR2 FYNNEI. This CDR3 is 18 amino acids long. The J segment lost 1 base and the V segment lost 0 bases, leaving 9 bases of the junction unmatched. Here the CDR3 reads CASSEALWGQGRSYEQYV. The CDR3 nucleotides read TGTGCCAGCAGTGAAGCGCTTTGGGGACAGGGGCGGTCCTACGAGCAGTACGTC.

The V gene is TRBV6-5, the J gene TRBJ2-3; D gene unclear. The CDR3 is 15 residues long. Germline V lookup: CDR1 MNHEY, CDR2 SVGAGI. Deletions cut 6 bases from V and 10 bases from J, with 23 bases between. The CDR3 region has the DNA TGTGCCAGCAGGATGACTCACTCATCAGCCCTGTCGCAGTATTTT. Its translation is CASRMTHSSALSQYF.

This clone has more than one count but fewer than ten. The chain joins TRBV4-1 to TRBJ1-6; the match to TRBD1 covers 7 bases. The germline V gene encodes CDR1 MGHRA and CDR2 YSYEKL. The trim removed 1 base at V and 9 bases at J, leaving 3 bases unmatched. CDR3 size: 14 residues. The CDR3 sequence is CASSQGQGGSPLHF. The CDR3, as DNA: TGCGCCAGCAGCCAAGGACAGGGCGGTTCACCCCTCCACTTT.

This chain uses TRBV20-1 with TRBJ1-2, with 8 bases lining up with TRBD1. Germline loops: CDR1 DFQATT, CDR2 SNEGSKA (reference sequence). J was trimmed by 13 bases and V by 0 bases; bases with no gene match: 4. The CDR3 length is 11 residues. For the CDR3, the DNA is TGCAGTGCTAGAGAGACAGGGGAACTCACCTTC. Amino acid sequence: CSARETGELTF.

This chain joins TRBV9 and TRBJ1-1, with D perhaps matching TRBD1 (6 bases). Germline V gives CDR1 SGDLS, CDR2 YYNGEE. The CDR3 loop spans 13 amino acids. Trimming pared 3 bases from V and 5 bases from J, leaving 11 bases between. CDR3 residues: CASSAQGYTEAFF. CDR3 nucleotide sequence: TGTGCCAGCAGCGCGCAGGGGTATACTGAAGCTTTCTTT. Full variable domain (remainder filled in from reference TRBV9 and TRBJ1-1): DSGVTQTPKHLITATGQRVTLRCSPRSGDLSVYWYQQSLDQGLQFLIQYYNGEERAKGNILERFSAQQFPDLHSELNLSSLELGDSALYFCASSAQGYTEAFFGQGTRLTVV.

V and J are TRBV20-1 and TRBJ1-2, with 9 bases fitting TRBD1. V dropped 3 bases and J dropped 4; count of bases not matched to a gene: 6. The germline gives CDR1 DFQATT, CDR2 SNEGSKA (reference sequence). This CDR3 comprises 14 residues. The CDR3 DNA sequence: TGCAGTGCTAGTACAGGGGGCTTAACCTATGGCTACACCTTC. Encoded protein: CSASTGGLTYGYTF.

J is TRBJ2-2 and V is TRBV4-2; D may be TRBD1 (5 bases). This CDR3 has 16 amino acids. CDR1 LGHNA and CDR2 YNFKEQ come from the germline V gene. The V end lost 0 bases, the J end lost 5 bases, and 13 bases lay between the germline ends. CDR3 coding DNA: TGTGCCAGCAGCCAAGACGCAGGGAAGTTGACCGGGGAGCTGTTTTTT. This translates into CASSQDAGKLTGELFF.

This clone was counted a single time. The rearrangement links TRBV28 to TRBJ1-1, with TRBD1 identical over 7 bases. In germline, CDR1 is MDHEN, CDR2 SYDVKM. The J segment lost 4 bases and the V segment lost 7 bases, leaving 9 bases of the junction unmatched. CDR3 length equals 14 residues. CDR3 sequence reads: CASNTQGFGTEAFF. In DNA, the CDR3 is TGTGCCAGCAATACACAGGGGTTCGGCACTGAAGCTTTCTTT.

The rearrangement joins TRBV5-3 to TRBJ2-7; 12 nucleotides line up with TRBD1. TRBV5-3 is treated as an ORF (open reading frame) with a function not yet certain. This CDR3 is 16 amino acids long. J was trimmed by 7 bases and V by 4 bases; bases with no gene match: 12. CDR3 amino acids: CARSRPRDRGRKEQYV. The CDR3 nucleotides are TGTGCCAGAAGCCGCCCCCGGGACAGGGGGCGAAAAGAGCAGTACGTC.

V usage is TRBV5-1 and J usage is TRBJ2-7; D remains ambiguous. V was clipped by 1 base and J by 3 bases, with 17 bases between them. Germline V gene lookup returns CDR1 SGHRS and CDR2 YFSETQ. The CDR3 runs to 16 residues. In DNA form, the CDR3 reads TGCGCCAGCAGCTTGATCGAGAGTTCCCCGAACTACGAGCAGTACTTC. This gives the protein CASSLIESSPNYEQYF.

The chain uses TRBV9 and TRBJ1-6; D is possibly TRBD1 (5 bases). Germline lookup yields CDR1 SGDLS and CDR2 YYNGEE. The V end was cut by 3 bases, the J end by 10 bases, with 17 bases between. The CDR3 runs to 15 residues. The chain's CDR3 is CASSAPGGARSPLHF. The CDR3 region has the DNA TGTGCCAGCAGCGCCCCAGGAGGGGCAAGGTCACCCCTCCACTTT.